These T cell receptor beta chains were read from a single sample in a study of regulatory T cells in long-lasting Graves disease. TCRdb ran MiXCR on the multiplex PCR reads and lists one entry per CDR3 protein. The table records roughly 400,000 distinct CDR3 sequences, about 15% of them present only once. The same sample was also used in a study of T cells in Graves' hyperthyroidism and ophthalmopathy.

This sample comprised peripheral blood mononuclear cells (PBMCs), obtained at new diagnosis, from a patient treated with antithyroid drugs. Every receptor here comes from a woman aged 40-49 years with Graves disease. Both conserved end residues are part of each CDR3. D genes are given only for firm matches. Clone sizes are given selectively: once, few, many, or a class where the clone is expanded.

j_gene | abundance | v_gene | d_gene | CDR3nt | CDR3aa
TRBJ1-5 | NA | TRBV6-1 | NA | TGTGCCAGCGGGAGGGGATATAGCAATCAGCCCCAGCATTTT | CASGRGYSNQPQHF
TRBJ2-1 | many | TRBV5-1 | TRBD1 | TGCGCCAGCAGCTTCCGACAGGGTTACGAGCAGTTCTTC | CASSFRQGYEQFF
TRBJ2-7 | few | TRBV4-1 | NA | TGCGCCAGCAGCCAAGAAGAGGGCGTCGAGCAGTACTTC | CASSQEEGVEQYF
TRBJ2-2 | NA | TRBV4-1 | NA | TGCGCCAGCAGCCAAGGCGACGGGGAGCTGTTTTTT | CASSQGDGELFF
TRBJ2-7 | many | TRBV14 | TRBD2 | TGTGCCAGCAGCCAGAGGACCCTAGCGGGAGAGGTTGGAGGTTCGAACGAGCAGTACTTC | CASSQRTLAGEVGGSNEQYF
TRBJ2-7 | NA | TRBV6-2/TRBV6-3 | NA | TGTGCCAGCAGTTACGCCCAAGGGGAGGACGAGCAGTACTTC | CASSYAQGEDEQYF
TRBJ2-3 | few | TRBV9 | NA | TGTGCCAGCAGCGTCGAAAATACGCAGTATTTT | CASSVENTQYF
TRBJ2-1 | many | TRBV6-2/TRBV6-3 | NA | TGTGCCAGCAGATGGGCAGGAGGGTGGAATGAGCAGTTCTTC | CASRWAGGWNEQFF
TRBJ2-1 | many | TRBV12-3/TRBV12-4 | TRBD2 | TGTGCCAGCACCACTTCTAGCGGCCCCGATGATGAGCAGTTCTTC | CASTTSSGPDDEQFF
TRBJ2-1 | many | TRBV2 | TRBD2 | TGTGCCAGCCGACTAGCGGTCAGCTCCTACAATGAGCAGTTCTTC | CASRLAVSSYNEQFF
TRBJ1-1 | many | TRBV2 | NA | TGTGCCAGCAGTGAGGAGGTGAACACTGAAGCTTTCTTT | CASSEEVNTEAFF
TRBJ1-2 | NA | TRBV13 | NA | TGTGCCAGCAGCTTGTATCGTCCCAAGCATGGCTACACCTTC | CASSLYRPKHGYTF
TRBJ2-2 | NA | TRBV5-1 | NA | TGCGCCAGCAGCCTGACGCGACAGACCACCGGGGAGCTGTTTTTT | CASSLTRQTTGELFF
TRBJ1-3 | many | TRBV18 | TRBD1 | TGTGCCAGCTCACCGACAGGGGATATCTCTGGAAACACCATATATTTT | CASSPTGDISGNTIYF
TRBJ1-3 | NA | TRBV28 | NA | TGTGCCAGCAGTTTACCTGGCTCTGGAAACACCATATATTTT | CASSLPGSGNTIYF
TRBJ2-1 | many | TRBV9 | NA | TGTGCCAGCAGCGTAGGCCGGGGGACCGGCTCCTACAATGAGCAGTTCTTC | CASSVGRGTGSYNEQFF
TRBJ2-3 | many | TRBV28 | TRBD2 | TGTGCCAGCAGTTCTAACCTACTAGCGGAGACAAGCACAGATACGCAGTATTTT | CASSSNLLAETSTDTQYF
TRBJ2-7 | many | TRBV20-1 | TRBD1 | TGCAGTACCTCGGAACAGGGGGTTCCCTACGAGCAGTACTTC | CSTSEQGVPYEQYF
TRBJ2-7 | many | TRBV28 | NA | TGTGCCAGCAGCCAATTAAGGATCGAGCAGTACTTC | CASSQLRIEQYF
TRBJ2-5 | many | TRBV20-1 | NA | TGCAGTGCTTCACACTTCCGGGCCTATTTCCAAGAGACCCAGTACTTC | CSASHFRAYFQETQYF
TRBJ1-4 | many | TRBV12-3/TRBV12-4 | NA | TGTGCCAGCAGTGCTGTGGGGTTTCGAACTAATGAAAAACTGTTTTTT | CASSAVGFRTNEKLFF
TRBJ2-7 | many | TRBV12-3/TRBV12-4 | TRBD2 | TGTGCCAGCAGCCACGGACTAGAAGCCTACGAGCAGTACTTC | CASSHGLEAYEQYF
TRBJ2-3 | many | TRBV7-9 | NA | TGTGCCAGCAGCGGCGATACGCAGTATTTT | CASSGDTQYF
TRBJ2-2 | many | TRBV3-1 | TRBD1 | TGTGCCAGCAGCCAAGCGGGACAGGGAGCCGGGGAGCTGTTTTTT | CASSQAGQGAGELFF
TRBJ2-2 | many | TRBV18 | TRBD2 | TGTGCCAGCTCACCTCCGGGACTAGCGGGAGGGCTGCAGACCGGGGAGCTGTTTTTT | CASSPPGLAGGLQTGELFF
TRBJ2-5 | few | TRBV5-6 | TRBD2 | TGTGCCGGCAGCTCGCGGGGACTAGCGGGAGCAGAGACCCAGTGCTTC | CAGSSRGLAGAETQCF
TRBJ2-7 | NA | TRBV20-1 | NA | TGCAGTGCTAGCCCCCCAGACAGGAATTCCTACGAGCAGTACTTC | CSASPPDRNSYEQYF
TRBJ1-1 | many | TRBV5-1 | NA | TGCGCCAGCAGCCCTGGAGTAGGGGGCACTGAAGCTTTCTTT | CASSPGVGGTEAFF
TRBJ2-1 | many | TRBV2 | NA | TGTGCCAGCATGCCCCGGGCCTCAACATGGAATGAGCAGTTCTTC | CASMPRASTWNEQFF
TRBJ2-7 | many | TRBV27 | NA | TGTGCCAGCAGTCCCCGGGACTTACCGACCTACGAGCAGTACTTC | CASSPRDLPTYEQYF
TRBJ2-1 | once | TRBV7-9 | TRBD2 | TGTGCCAGCAGCCCTCCGGGACTAGCTAGTTATCAGTTCTTC | CASSPPGLASYQFF
TRBJ2-7 | few | TRBV11-3 | NA | TGTGCCAGCAGCCGGGACCCCTACTACGAGCAGTACTTC | CASSRDPYYEQYF
TRBJ2-1 | many | TRBV15 | TRBD2 | TGTGCCACCAGCAGAGCTGCTAGCGGAGCCTACAATGAGCAGTTCTTC | CATSRAASGAYNEQFF
TRBJ2-1 | many | TRBV6-5 | TRBD2 | TGTGCCAGCAGTTCGTCTCCAGCGGGGTACAATGAGCAGTTCTTC | CASSSSPAGYNEQFF
TRBJ2-7 | NA | TRBV12-3/TRBV12-4 | TRBD2 | TGTGCCAGCAGTTTAGAAAGTTTTATAGCGGGGACTGTCGTAGGCGAGCAGTACTTC | CASSLESFIAGTVVGEQYF
TRBJ2-7 | many | TRBV28 | NA | TGTGCCAGCAGTTTTTATCACCAGGACAGCTCCTACGAGCAGTACTTC | CASSFYHQDSSYEQYF
TRBJ2-2 | NA | TRBV7-9 | TRBD2 | TGTGCCAGCAGCTCGGCGGGGGGAACCGGGGAGCTGTTTTTT | CASSSAGGTGELFF
TRBJ2-3 | NA | TRBV20-1 | TRBD2 | TGCAGTGCTAGAGATGATGGGACTAGCGGTCGAGGGACAGATACGCAGTATTTT | CSARDDGTSGRGTDTQYF
TRBJ2-1 | NA | TRBV29-1 | NA | TGCAGCGTCCATCCCCGAGCCCGTTACAATGAGCAGTTCTTC | CSVHPRARYNEQFF
TRBJ1-6 | NA | TRBV4-2 | NA | TGTGCCAGCAGCCAAGAAGGTGGTTCACCCCTCCACTTT | CASSQEGGSPLHF
TRBJ2-5 | many | TRBV7-2 | NA | TGTGCCAGCAGCCGGGTAGGATCCGGAGAGACCCAGTACTTC | CASSRVGSGETQYF
TRBJ2-2 | NA | TRBV19 | NA | TGTGCCAGTAGGAACGGGAGAAACACCGGGGAGCTGTTTTTT | CASRNGRNTGELFF
TRBJ2-5 | NA | TRBV9 | NA | TGTGCCAGCAGCGTAAGTCTAGACGGGGAGACCCAGTACTTC | CASSVSLDGETQYF
TRBJ2-7 | many | TRBV12-3/TRBV12-4 | NA | TGTGCCAGCAGTTTAAGGAAGTGGGACCACACCTACGAGCAGTACTTC | CASSLRKWDHTYEQYF
TRBJ2-3 | many | TRBV9 | TRBD2 | TGTGCCAGCAGCGTAGGGTCTCGAGCGGGAGGAGGAGATACGCAGTATTTT | CASSVGSRAGGGDTQYF
TRBJ2-1 | many | TRBV19 | NA | TGTGCCAGTAGTGCGATAGTCCAGGGAAGGGACAATGAGCAGTTCTTC | CASSAIVQGRDNEQFF
TRBJ1-6 | NA | TRBV5-4 | TRBD1 | TGTGCCAGCAGCCGAGGGGACAGCAGTAATTCACCCCTCCACTTT | CASSRGDSSNSPLHF
TRBJ2-1 | many | TRBV12-3/TRBV12-4 | TRBD2 | TGTGCCAGCAGTTCGACACCGGGACTAGCGGGAGTAATTGAATACAATGAGCAGTTCTTC | CASSSTPGLAGVIEYNEQFF
TRBJ2-3 | many | TRBV11-3 | NA | TGTGCCAGCAGCAACGAGGGCGGGTTCCTTGTTGATACGCAGTATTTT | CASSNEGGFLVDTQYF
TRBJ2-6 | many | TRBV6-1 | TRBD1 | TGTGCCAGCAGTCGACAGGGCGCTGGGGCCAACGTCCTGACTTTC | CASSRQGAGANVLTF
TRBJ2-5 | many | TRBV19 | NA | TGTGCCAGTAGTATAGAGGCGACCGTACAAGAGACCCAGTACTTC | CASSIEATVQETQYF
TRBJ1-2 | NA | TRBV15 | TRBD1 | TGTGCCACCAGCAGCAGGGGACAGGGCCTAGCTAACTATGGCTACACCTTC | CATSSRGQGLANYGYTF